This T cell receptor (beta chain) stems from a study of Tregs in tolerant kidney transplant recipients. Recipients received nonmyeloablative bone marrow transplants from related graft donors, with transient mixed chimerism. On this clone itself: Its antigen remains unidentified. The read halts 3 residues ahead of the CDR3 end, with the missing end drawn from the germline J gene.

This CDR3 contains 11 residues. Germline CDR1 and CDR2: SGHDT and YYEEEE. V was cut by 0 bases and J by 6 bases, with 4 bases left in between. Libraries were prepared by immunoSEQ multiplex PCR; TCRdb keeps only in-frame clonotypes and omits some of them. This repertoire includes 2,000 to 2,500 clones. Findings and caveats of the study: Validation in larger populations is needed because few patients were studied.

The V call is TRBV5-6, the J call TRBJ2-7; D unresolved. Material: CD8+ T cells from blood (PBMCs), obtained 6 months after the transplant. This clonotype was obtained from a human patient who received a combined kidney and bone marrow transplant. A subset of T cells may come from the graft donor. The chain's CDR3 is CASSLAGEQYF. The sequenced CDR3 bases are TGTGCCAGCAGCTTGGCGGGCGAG. The full variable domain, rest sourced from reference TRBV5-6 and TRBJ2-7, is DAGVTQSPTHLIKTRGQQVTLRCSPKSGHDTVSWYQQALGQGPQFIFQYYEEEERQRGNFPDRFSGHQFPNYSSELNVNALLLGDSALYLCASSLAGEQYFGPGTRLTVT.